This TCR beta chain stems from a study of blood T cell repertoires in COVID-19. Only in-frame clones appear in the TCRdb table, and some are missing; sequencing was by immunoSEQ multiplex PCR. Of approximately 190,000 clones listed, 87% are singletons. V lost 3 bases to trimming and J lost 0 bases; unmatched junction nucleotides: 6. CDR1 is LGHNT, CDR2 FRNRAP, per germline. This CDR3 region has 17 residues. Sample: peripheral blood. J is TRBJ2-3 and V is TRBV12-5, with TRBD2 identical over 10 bases. The origin of this receptor is a man aged 60-69 years with active or convalescent COVID-19. The chain's CDR3 is CASGFRLAGDSTDTQYF. The CDR3 DNA reads TGTGCTAGTGGTTTCCGGCTAGCGGGGGACAGCACAGATACGCAGTATTTT.